This T cell receptor (beta chain) derives from a study of OX40 agonist ivuxolimab in advanced cancers. Clones were sequenced by immunoSEQ multiplex PCR, and TCRdb holds only the in-frame ones, with some missing. The sample carries some 62,000 clones, about 89% recorded once. The receptor was derived from an adult with an advanced solid tumor such as melanoma, head and neck, liver or kidney cancer. Source: CD4+ or CD8+ T cells sorted from blood, taken in a trial of the OX40 agonist ivuxolimab.

The CDR3 protein is CASQAGAGEQFF. The DNA for the CDR3 is TGTGCCAGCCAGGCGGGAGCTGGTGAGCAGTTCTTC. V usage is TRBV19 and J usage is TRBJ2-1; 7 bases match TRBD2. V gave up 9 bases and J gave up 9 bases; unmatched junction bases: 8. Germline CDR1 is LNHDA and CDR2 is SQIVND (reference sequence). This CDR3 is 12 amino acids long. The full variable domain, its missing parts supplied by reference TRBV19 and TRBJ2-1, is DGGITQSPKYLFRKEGQNVTLSCEQNLNHDAMYWYRQDPGQGLRLIYYSQIVNDFQKGDIAEGYSVSREKKESFPLTVTSAQKNPTAFYLCASQAGAGEQFFGPGTRLTVL.